These T cell receptor beta chains were read from a single sample in a study of spatial heterogeneity in lung cancer. TCRdb independently ran MiXCR on the 5' RACE reads; one entry per CDR3 protein. The sample lists 950 to 1,100 distinct CDR3 sequences; roughly a fifth were seen once. This material consisted of lung tumor tissue, taken at surgery. These receptor sequences come from a male donor with early-stage non-small cell lung cancer. CDR3s include the opening cysteine and the closing phenylalanine or tryptophan. The D gene is left open where the match is weak. Only part of the rows carry a size: once, few, many, or a class if the clone is expanded.

v_gene: TRBV2; j_gene: TRBJ2-5; d_gene: -; abundance: -; CDR3aa: CASASRGETQYF; CDR3nt: TGTGCCAGCGCCTCTAGGGGAGAGACCCAGTACTTC
v_gene: TRBV23-1; j_gene: TRBJ2-2; d_gene: -; abundance: -; CDR3aa: CASSLPGGPGTPGSCFF; CDR3nt: -
v_gene: TRBV20-1; j_gene: TRBJ1-2; d_gene: TRBD1; abundance: large; CDR3aa: CSARDLRTGGNGYTF; CDR3nt: TGCAGTGCTAGAGATCTGAGGACAGGGGGCAATGGCTACACCTTC
v_gene: TRBV24-1; j_gene: TRBJ2-5; d_gene: -; abundance: medium-sized; CDR3aa: CATSESQEQETQYF; CDR3nt: TGTGCCACCAGTGAGTCACAGGAACAAGAGACCCAGTACTTC
v_gene: TRBV9; j_gene: TRBJ2-5; d_gene: TRBD2; abundance: -; CDR3aa: CASSFGTSEETQYF; CDR3nt: TGTGCCAGCAGCTTTGGGACTAGCGAGGAGACCCAGTACTTC
v_gene: TRBV7-6; j_gene: TRBJ2-1; d_gene: TRBD2; abundance: large; CDR3aa: CASSPGASGGAGPYNEQFF; CDR3nt: TGTGCCAGCAGCCCCGGTGCTAGCGGGGGGGCCGGCCCCTACAATGAGCAGTTCTTC
v_gene: TRBV29-1; j_gene: TRBJ2-1; d_gene: TRBD1; abundance: -; CDR3aa: CSVNKGGLSYNEQFF; CDR3nt: TGCAGCGTGAACAAAGGGGGCCTCTCCTACAATGAGCAGTTCTTC
v_gene: TRBV5-5; j_gene: TRBJ2-1; d_gene: TRBD1; abundance: -; CDR3aa: CASIWGQGNNEQFF; CDR3nt: TGTGCCAGTATATGGGGACAGGGCAACAATGAGCAGTTCTTC
v_gene: TRBV3-1; j_gene: TRBJ2-7; d_gene: -; abundance: medium-sized; CDR3aa: CASSQGLSDEQYF; CDR3nt: TGTGCCAGCAGCCAAGGCCTGTCCGACGAGCAGTACTTC
v_gene: TRBV4-2; j_gene: TRBJ2-7; d_gene: -; abundance: large; CDR3aa: CASSHQPAGGLSTYEQYF; CDR3nt: TGTGCCAGCAGCCATCAACCTGCAGGGGGGTTAAGTACCTACGAGCAGTACTTC
v_gene: TRBV5-6; j_gene: TRBJ1-1; d_gene: -; abundance: few; CDR3aa: CASSRQSEAFF; CDR3nt: TGTGCCAGCAGCCGACAGTCTGAAGCTTTCTTT
v_gene: TRBV2; j_gene: TRBJ2-5; d_gene: -; abundance: large; CDR3aa: CASKLGPGQETQYF; CDR3nt: TGTGCCAGCAAGCTTGGGCCAGGTCAAGAGACCCAGTACTTC
v_gene: TRBV7-8; j_gene: TRBJ2-1; d_gene: TRBD2; abundance: -; CDR3aa: CASSRIAGAGEQFF; CDR3nt: TGTGCCAGCAGCCGTATAGCGGGGGCGGGTGAGCAGTTCTTC
v_gene: TRBV7-3; j_gene: TRBJ2-3; d_gene: -; abundance: large; CDR3aa: CASSLGRTSSTDTQYF; CDR3nt: TGTGCCAGCTCCTTGGGCCGGACCTCTAGCACAGATACGCAGTATTTT
v_gene: TRBV6-2/TRBV6-3; j_gene: TRBJ1-3; d_gene: -; abundance: medium-sized; CDR3aa: CASTIRRLIGNTIYF; CDR3nt: TGTGCCAGCACCATCCGTCGGCTAATTGGAAACACCATATATTTT
v_gene: TRBV16; j_gene: TRBJ1-4; d_gene: -; abundance: large; CDR3aa: CASSRRGKLFF; CDR3nt: TGTGCCAGCAGCCGGAGGGGAAAACTGTTTTTT
v_gene: TRBV27; j_gene: TRBJ2-7; d_gene: -; abundance: -; CDR3aa: CASSLAVSAYEQYF; CDR3nt: TGTGCCAGCAGTCTCGCGGTCTCCGCCTACGAGCAGTACTTC
v_gene: TRBV24-1; j_gene: TRBJ2-3; d_gene: -; abundance: medium-sized; CDR3aa: CATSWDTYTDTQYF; CDR3nt: TGTGCCACCAGCTGGGACACCTACACAGATACGCAGTATTTT
v_gene: TRBV18; j_gene: TRBJ2-5; d_gene: -; abundance: -; CDR3aa: CASSPPIGLQETQYF; CDR3nt: TGTGCCAGCTCACCACCGATAGGATTACAAGAGACCCAGTACTTC
v_gene: TRBV5-1; j_gene: TRBJ2-3; d_gene: -; abundance: -; CDR3aa: CASADTGSTDTQYF; CDR3nt: TGCGCCAGCGCGGACACGGGTAGCACAGATACGCAGTATTTT
v_gene: TRBV6-6; j_gene: TRBJ1-4; d_gene: TRBD1; abundance: large; CDR3aa: CASSSGQGRNEKLFF; CDR3nt: TGTGCCAGCAGTTCCGGACAGGGCCGTAATGAAAAACTGTTTTTT
v_gene: TRBV28; j_gene: TRBJ2-7; d_gene: -; abundance: -; CDR3aa: CASSFIGLSSYEQYF; CDR3nt: TGTGCCAGCAGTTTCATTGGACTGAGCTCCTACGAGCAGTACTTC
v_gene: TRBV30; j_gene: TRBJ1-5; d_gene: -; abundance: medium-sized; CDR3aa: CAWNTGYQPQHF; CDR3nt: TGTGCCTGGAACACAGGATACCAGCCCCAGCATTTT
v_gene: TRBV7-2; j_gene: TRBJ2-1; d_gene: -; abundance: many; CDR3aa: CASSRPAGTSSYNEQFF; CDR3nt: TGTGCCAGCAGCCGCCCCGCCGGGACCAGCTCCTACAATGAGCAGTTCTTC
v_gene: TRBV20-1; j_gene: TRBJ1-1; d_gene: TRBD1; abundance: large; CDR3aa: CSAKRTGMNTEAFF; CDR3nt: TGCAGTGCTAAACGGACAGGCATGAACACTGAAGCTTTCTTT
v_gene: TRBV20-1; j_gene: TRBJ2-1; d_gene: TRBD2; abundance: few; CDR3aa: CSARDTALANEQFF; CDR3nt: TGCAGTGCTAGAGATACCGCACTAGCGAATGAGCAGTTCTTC
v_gene: TRBV6-2/TRBV6-3; j_gene: TRBJ2-5; d_gene: TRBD1; abundance: -; CDR3aa: CASTQDRGQTQYF; CDR3nt: TGTGCCAGCACCCAAGACAGGGGTCAGACCCAGTACTTC
v_gene: TRBV6-1; j_gene: TRBJ2-7; d_gene: TRBD2; abundance: few; CDR3aa: CASSLTVSGTSYEQYF; CDR3nt: TGTGCCAGCAGCCTGACAGTTAGCGGGACATCCTACGAGCAGTACTTC
v_gene: TRBV20-1; j_gene: TRBJ1-1; d_gene: -; abundance: -; CDR3aa: CSASRAGWRGTEAFF; CDR3nt: TGCAGTGCTAGTAGGGCAGGGTGGAGAGGTACTGAAGCTTTCTTT
v_gene: TRBV5-5; j_gene: TRBJ2-2; d_gene: TRBD1; abundance: -; CDR3aa: CASRRQGSGTGELFF; CDR3nt: TGTGCCAGCAGGAGACAGGGGAGCGGTACCGGGGAGCTGTTTTTT
v_gene: TRBV18; j_gene: TRBJ2-7; d_gene: -; abundance: large; CDR3aa: CASSPGPRGSHEQYF; CDR3nt: TGTGCCAGCTCACCAGGGCCCAGGGGCAGCCACGAGCAGTACTTC
v_gene: TRBV20-1; j_gene: TRBJ2-2; d_gene: TRBD2; abundance: -; CDR3aa: CSARDRQGLNTGELFF; CDR3nt: TGCAGTGCTAGAGATCGGCAGGGACTAAACACCGGGGAGCTGTTTTTT
v_gene: TRBV12-3/TRBV12-4; j_gene: TRBJ2-7; d_gene: -; abundance: hyperexpanded; CDR3aa: CASSLGGDYEQYF; CDR3nt: TGTGCCAGCAGTTTAGGGGGAGACTACGAGCAGTACTTC
v_gene: TRBV7-6; j_gene: TRBJ2-3; d_gene: -; abundance: -; CDR3aa: CASSLRTSSTDTQYF; CDR3nt: TGTGCCAGCAGCCTCCGGACGTCTAGCACAGATACGCAGTATTTT
v_gene: TRBV20-1; j_gene: TRBJ2-7; d_gene: TRBD1; abundance: few; CDR3aa: CSARGGQGAGEQYF; CDR3nt: TGCAGTGCTAGAGGGGGACAGGGGGCCGGTGAGCAGTACTTC
v_gene: TRBV4-2; j_gene: TRBJ2-3; d_gene: TRBD2; abundance: large; CDR3aa: CASSQPGTSGWKGTDTQYF; CDR3nt: TGTGCCAGCAGCCAACCCGGGACTAGCGGGTGGAAAGGCACAGATACGCAGTATTTT
v_gene: TRBV30; j_gene: TRBJ1-5; d_gene: -; abundance: -; CDR3aa: CAWSVGTENQPQHF; CDR3nt: TGTGCCTGGAGTGTCGGAACAGAGAATCAGCCCCAGCATTTT
v_gene: TRBV24-1; j_gene: TRBJ2-2; d_gene: -; abundance: -; CDR3aa: CATNGDPDTGELFF; CDR3nt: TGTGCCACGAACGGGGACCCGGACACCGGGGAGCTGTTTTTT
v_gene: TRBV4-2; j_gene: TRBJ2-5; d_gene: -; abundance: -; CDR3aa: CASSQEGGQETQYF; CDR3nt: TGTGCCAGCAGCCAAGAAGGTGGGCAAGAGACCCAGTACTTC
v_gene: TRBV30; j_gene: TRBJ1-1; d_gene: -; abundance: few; CDR3aa: CAWRNWGDTEAFF; CDR3nt: TGTGCCTGGAGGAATTGGGGGGACACTGAAGCTTTCTTT
v_gene: TRBV7-8; j_gene: TRBJ2-1; d_gene: -; abundance: large; CDR3aa: CASSLNPGHSYNEQFF; CDR3nt: TGTGCCAGCAGCTTAAATCCAGGGCACTCCTACAATGAGCAGTTCTTC
v_gene: TRBV4-1; j_gene: TRBJ2-7; d_gene: TRBD2; abundance: -; CDR3aa: CASSSGGGLYEQYF; CDR3nt: TGCGCCAGCAGCTCCGGGGGGGGCCTCTACGAGCAGTACTTC
v_gene: TRBV5-1; j_gene: TRBJ2-1; d_gene: TRBD2; abundance: medium-sized; CDR3aa: CASSSIAGAVYNEQFF; CDR3nt: TGCGCCAGCAGCTCCATAGCGGGGGCCGTATACAATGAGCAGTTCTTC
v_gene: TRBV5-6; j_gene: TRBJ2-3; d_gene: TRBD1; abundance: -; CDR3aa: CASSLKGQKATDTQYF; CDR3nt: TGTGCCAGCAGCTTGAAGGGACAGAAAGCCACAGATACGCAGTATTTT
v_gene: TRBV10-2; j_gene: TRBJ2-5; d_gene: TRBD2; abundance: few; CDR3aa: CASSETSGGRQETQYF; CDR3nt: TGCGCCAGCAGTGAGACTAGCGGGGGGCGTCAAGAGACCCAGTACTTC
v_gene: TRBV5-6; j_gene: TRBJ2-1; d_gene: -; abundance: medium-sized; CDR3aa: CASSLRGGGEQFF; CDR3nt: TGTGCCAGCAGCTTGAGAGGGGGTGGTGAGCAGTTCTTC
v_gene: TRBV4-3; j_gene: TRBJ1-3; d_gene: -; abundance: -; CDR3aa: CASSQSREIGTIYF; CDR3nt: TGCGCCAGCAGCCAAAGCAGGGAGATCGGGACCATATATTTT
v_gene: TRBV5-6; j_gene: TRBJ1-4; d_gene: TRBD1; abundance: medium-sized; CDR3aa: CASSSAPGGFREKLFF; CDR3nt: TGTGCCAGCAGCTCGGCCCCAGGGGGCTTTCGGGAAAAACTGTTTTTT
v_gene: TRBV5-1; j_gene: TRBJ1-4; d_gene: TRBD1; abundance: few; CDR3aa: CASSIQGASSEKLFF; CDR3nt: TGCGCCAGCAGCATTCAGGGGGCGTCAAGTGAAAAACTGTTTTTT
v_gene: TRBV15; j_gene: TRBJ2-5; d_gene: -; abundance: -; CDR3aa: CATSRELNQETQYF; CDR3nt: TGTGCCACCAGCAGAGAATTGAACCAAGAGACCCAGTACTTC
v_gene: TRBV19; j_gene: TRBJ1-4; d_gene: TRBD1; abundance: large; CDR3aa: CATRDRGISTNEKLFF; CDR3nt: TGTGCCACCCGGGACAGGGGAATCTCCACTAATGAAAAACTGTTTTTT
v_gene: TRBV10-3; j_gene: TRBJ2-2; d_gene: -; abundance: large; CDR3aa: CAISEAGQRNTGELFF; CDR3nt: TGTGCCATCAGTGAGGCGGGACAGAGAAACACCGGGGAGCTGTTTTTT